This T cell receptor (beta chain) was identified in a study of neurological immune-mediated disorders (dated by TCRdb to the late 2010s). For the wider study: Among the roughly 35 multiple sclerosis patients, relapsing-remitting MS accounted for approximately 31 and secondary progressive MS accounted for 3. Of the roughly 71 subjects in the cohort, around 14 were HAM/TSP patients, some 34 were multiple sclerosis patients, and 20 were healthy controls. Peripheral blood TCR-beta repertoires from patients with HTLV-I-associated myelopathy (HAM/TSP), patients with multiple sclerosis, and healthy controls were compared in the study using UMI-based sequencing. The roughly 99 TCR-beta libraries covered PBMC samples along with longitudinal samples, technical triplicates, and paired sorted CD4+ and CD8+ T-cell subsets.

Unsorted PBMC libraries were generated from 2 million PBMCs stored in RNAlater at -80 °C until RNA extraction. Multiple sclerosis patients were enrolled in a US clinical protocol under which disease progression was evaluated by magnetic resonance imaging. PBMCs were separated from peripheral blood using Ficoll-Hypaque density gradient centrifugation and then cryopreserved in liquid nitrogen. Broader findings and caveats from the paper: TCR clonal expansion was greatest in HAM/TSP patients and smallest in MS patients, who ranked below even healthy controls. Expanded clones from different subjects shared no identical CDR3 amino acid sequences, which suggests that TCR-beta repertoires were private in all groups. In a phylogenetic analysis, the repertoires of 18 out of 34 MS patients fell into a single cluster of related CDR3 sequences, pointing to a possible signature at the repertoire level. The MS cluster showed no association with clinical or MRI features, and the authors stated that larger cohorts are needed.

cDNA synthesis used template-switch 5'RACE with a primer carrying a 10-nucleotide random unique molecular identifier tagging each TCR transcript. Every sequencing run yielded over 170 million TCR-beta sequences covering 15-18 subjects. The RNeasy kit was used to extract total RNA. The KAPA Real-time Library Amplification kit was used to amplify TCR-beta VDJ regions with primers for the TCR constant region and the 5'RACE anchor. A first PCR added sample indexes and Illumina adaptors, after which a second PCR increased the library yield. After purification with Ampure beads, the TCR product of roughly 650 bp was size-selected on a 2% E-gel SizeSelection system. Library quality was checked on a Bioanalyzer, concentration was measured with Qubit, and libraries were quantified with the Kapa Library Quantification kit before pooling. An Illumina HiSeq 2500 sequenced the libraries paired-end 2 x 150 bp. To increase sequence diversity, about 23-32% phiX was spiked into each library pool. The paper's processing steps were these. Quality-filtered reads were processed with the UMI-based MiGEC pipeline, and over 75% of raw TCR sequences were removed by the MiGEC pipeline during error correction. IMGT germline references were used for alignment of VDJ genes, and clonotypes were defined by a unique CDR3 amino acid sequence together with V-J genes. Clonal expansion, Shannon diversity and CDR3 relatedness were evaluated with VDJtools (CalcPairwiseDistances, ClusterSamples), while phylogenetic trees were built in CLCbio workbench. Expanded clones were defined as having at least 8 unique UMIs, based on coefficient-of-variation modelling across technical triplicates. TCRdb redid the processing of the public reads, applying fastp at Q25 and MiXCR, and retained in-frame beta chains. Duplicate CDR3 protein sequences are folded into a single record with the most common DNA and genes. TCRdb assigned the V and J calls; the authors' analysis was not used. This sample gives tens of thousands of distinct CDR3 sequences in total; less than 5.5% of them show up just once. Roughly 2.2% of the sample is in the top ten clones.

Trimming accounts for 3 bases at V and 9 bases at J, while the number of junction bases matched to no gene is 7. The CDR3 has 14 amino acids, counting the end cysteine and phenylalanine. Only the CDR3 DNA is retained, 42 bases long and in frame from the first base. This clonotype was detected ten times or more. Its specific antigen is unknown. Per-nucleotide qualities are absent, and no much larger clonotype sits a single base away. The sequenced material came from PBMCs. The TCR sequence derives from a woman in her 30s with multiple sclerosis. In this chain, TRBV12-3 or TRBV12-4 is recombined with TRBJ1-5; 8 junctional bases match TRBD1. Here the CDR3 is given as CASSFGGQVTPQHF. The nucleotide sequence is given as TGTGCCAGCAGTTTTGGGGGACAGGTCACGCCCCAGCATTTT.